The present T cell receptor (beta chain) was sequenced within a study of PD-L1 blockade in urothelial cancer. Turning to the study itself: Blood analysis took place 3 weeks (second dose) and 6 weeks after treatment start.

Trimming removed 2 bases from V and 7 bases from J; junction bases left unmatched: 8. This CDR3 contains 15 residues. Germline V gene sequence: CDR1 SGHTA, CDR2 FQGNSA. Study-level results: Blood TCR clonality below the median before treatment was a predictor of better survival.

Time point indicated: pretreatment peripheral blood. Patients were living with locally advanced or metastatic urothelial carcinoma. As regards this clone: Its antigen is unidentified.

Each PCR reaction had synthetic TCR analog templates spiked into it. Profiling relied on immunoSEQ multiplex PCR, and the TCRdb table lists in-frame clones only, not all of them. There are around 86,000 clones in the sample; approximately 80% occur only once, and about 6.2% lies in the top ten. The V gene is TRBV7-2, the J gene TRBJ2-1; 7 positions match TRBD2. The sequence came from a man in his forties or fifties with urothelial cancer. Sequenced here: PBMCs, sampled around atezolizumab (anti-PD-L1) treatment. The CDR3 DNA sequence: TGTGCCAGCAGCTTATACTCGGCGGGAGCGAATGAGCAGTTCTTC. Amino acid sequence: CASSLYSAGANEQFF.